This T cell receptor beta chain was documented in a study of T-cell memory formation after mild COVID-19 (dated by TCRdb to 2020 to 2022). Concerning the study at large: TCR sequence clusters from the two donors were found to be largely donor specific. Two young, previously healthy adult volunteers, one female and one male, were included in the cohort. Longitudinal TCRalpha and TCRbeta repertoire sequencing tracked T-cell clones expanding and contracting after mild COVID-19 in two donors.

General findings and caveats noted by the study authors: SARS-CoV-2 specificity of the second-wave clones peaking on day 37 was not confirmed. Clones contracting from day 15 to 85 had balanced CD4/CD8 phenotypes, while a second wave expanding from day 15 to 37 was biased towards CD4+. Contracting CD4+ clones were found mainly in CM and EM memory subsets, while CD8+ clones were enriched in EMRA. Only two mild cases were covered by the study, and larger cohorts that include severe cases with pre-infection samples were considered necessary. The detection of some responding clones in pre-infection memory suggests that pre-existing cross-reactive memory T cells joined the SARS-CoV-2 response.

Spanning cysteine to phenylalanine, the CDR3 consists of 17 amino acids. Left in the record is the CDR3 DNA by itself, 51 bases read in frame from the first base. Relative to germline, V is missing 4 bases and J is missing 0 bases, with 5 bases of the junction outside any gene match. Taken from the germline V gene, the CDR1 and CDR2 loops are SGHVS and FQNEAQ. Instrument used: Illumina NovaSeq 6000. Using 5'RACE with constant-segment primers, TCRalpha and TCRbeta cDNA libraries were constructed, with sample barcodes and unique molecular identifiers added in the process. Trizol reagent was used to extract RNA from every sample. The libraries were amplified in two PCR steps, and the second step added a second sample barcode and Illumina TruSeq adapters. Libraries were sequenced on an Illumina NovaSeq with 2 x 150 bp paired-end reads. The authors processed their data as follows. Reads were demultiplexed and collapsed into UMI-guided consensus sequences with migec v1.2.7. Using mixcr v2.1.11, UMI consensuses were aligned to TRA and TRB V and J templates and then assembled into clonotypes. A clonotype was counted as expanded or contracted only when both edgeR and NoisET called the clonotype significant, with the noise models trained on biological replicates. For edgeR calls, the cutoffs were a false discovery rate-adjusted p below 0.01 and a log2 fold-change threshold of 1. As an exploratory analysis of dynamics, PCA with hierarchical clustering was applied to max-normalized trajectories of the 1000 most abundant clonotypes. The CD4 or CD8 phenotype of responding clones was assigned using the separately sequenced CD4+ and CD8+ repertoires. Using fastp at Q25 and MiXCR, TCRdb reprocessed the public reads and kept productive beta chains. Here each entry gathers all rows of one CDR3 protein and keeps the most common genes and DNA. The V and J calls and clone size are TCRdb's, not the authors'. The sample table contains 350,000 to 500,000 distinct CDR3 sequences; only one count was recorded for 20% to 30% of them. About an eighth of the sample belongs to the ten largest clones.

This clonotype came up a few times. No antigen is known for it. No base qualities exist here, and no much larger clone lies one base off it. Ficoll-Paque density gradient centrifugation was the method used to isolate PBMCs. What was sequenced was PBMCs or a T cell subset sorted from them (not recorded which). The receptor's source is an adult woman who had mild COVID-19 (a few samples of this study predate the infection). The sample titles of this study are shuffled in the database, so cell type and time point are left out; the donor was told from shared clones. The rearrangement joined TRBV7-8 to TRBJ2-1; TRBD1 fits 11 bases in the junction. This receptor has the CDR3 CASSSRDRGFSYNEQFF. The nucleotides read TGTGCCAGCAGCTCCCGGGACAGGGGGTTCTCCTACAATGAGCAGTTCTTC.